This paragraph covers one TCR beta chain sequence. This table comes from immunoSEQ multiplex PCR, and its TCRdb copy is limited to in-frame clones, with some not included. This table has 350,000 to 400,000 clones, about nine tenths appearing once. Assignments of participants to cohorts depended upon their own reported clinical history. Two negative PCRs, clearance, or symptom resolution were required of recovered Cohort 3 donors. The CDR3 totals 18 residues. Germline V CDR1 and CDR2: SGHTA, FQGNSA. V was cut by 2 bases and J by 4 bases, with 18 bases left in between. These data are taken from a study of blood T cell repertoires in COVID-19.

Sequenced input: PBMCs or T cells enriched from blood (not recorded which). V is TRBV7-2 and J is TRBJ1-6, with a possible D match to TRBD1 (5 bases). The sequence was collected from a woman between 25 and 40 years old who had recovered from COVID-19. CDR3 coding DNA: TGTGCCAGCAGCTTACCGTTGGGGCCGGGCGCTTATAATTCACCCCTCCACTTT. Translated, it gives CASSLPLGPGAYNSPLHF. Drawing the rest from reference TRBV7-2 and TRBJ1-6, the complete variable domain is GAGVSQSPSNKVTEKGKDVELRCDPISGHTALYWYRQSLGQGLEFLIYFQGNSAPDKSGLPSDRFSAERTGGSVSTLTIQRTQQEDSAVYLCASSLPLGPGAYNSPLHFGNGTRLTVT.